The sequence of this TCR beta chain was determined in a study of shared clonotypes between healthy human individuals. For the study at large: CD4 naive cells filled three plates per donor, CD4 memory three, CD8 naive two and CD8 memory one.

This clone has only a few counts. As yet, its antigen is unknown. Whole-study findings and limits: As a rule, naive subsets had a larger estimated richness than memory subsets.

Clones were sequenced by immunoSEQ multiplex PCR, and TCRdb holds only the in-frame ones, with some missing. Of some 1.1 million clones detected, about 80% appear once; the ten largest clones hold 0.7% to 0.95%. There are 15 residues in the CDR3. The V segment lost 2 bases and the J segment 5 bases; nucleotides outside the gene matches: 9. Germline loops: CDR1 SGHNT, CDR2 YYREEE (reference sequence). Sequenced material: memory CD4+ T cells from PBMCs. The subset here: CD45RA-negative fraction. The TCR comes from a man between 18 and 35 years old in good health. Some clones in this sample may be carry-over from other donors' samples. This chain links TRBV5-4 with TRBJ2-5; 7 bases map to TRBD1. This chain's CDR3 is CASSLRTGAEETQYF. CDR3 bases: TGTGCCAGCAGCTTAAGAACAGGGGCAGAGGAGACCCAGTACTTC.